The 8 T cell receptor beta chains below come from one sample, sequenced in a study of T cells in Graves' hyperthyroidism and ophthalmopathy. Amplification targeted TCR beta CDR3 regions from RNA transcripts. TCR CDR3 regions were first amplified by RT-PCR with HTBI primers. MiXCR was run by TCRdb on the multiplex PCR reads, yielding one entry per CDR3 protein. The sample has around 720,000 distinct CDR3 sequences, approximately 40% seen once; the top ten hold around 31%. The sequenced sample was blood. These receptor sequences come from a woman aged 40 to 50 with Graves' hyperthyroidism.

The chain is built from TRBV27 and TRBJ1-2; the D gene is possibly TRBD1 (5 bases). The CDR3 spans 16 residues. Germline-derived CDR1 and CDR2 are MNHEY and SMNVEV (reference sequence). Trimming removed 5 bases from V and 2 bases from J, with 18 bases in between. CDR3 amino acids: CASSAMLGRTNYGYTF. As DNA, the CDR3 is TGTGCCAGCAGTGCGATGTTGGGCAGGACAAACTATGGCTACACCTTC.

This clonotype was found many times. This chain connects TRBV20-1 to TRBJ2-5; possibly TRBD1 or TRBD2 for D (5 bases each). The CDR3 length is 13 residues. CDR1 DFQATT and CDR2 SNEGSKA come from the germline V gene (reference sequence). V was trimmed by 6 bases and J by 5 bases, leaving 16 bases between them. CDR3 protein: CSATSTGTETQYF. The CDR3 coding sequence is TGCAGTGCGACCAGTACGGGGACGGAGACCCAGTACTTC.

To note about this clonotype: At one end the junction does not follow the germline gene, possibly because of a read error. V usage is TRBV5-6 and J usage is TRBJ1-2; 7 bases align to TRBD1. The CDR3 consists of 17 residues. CDR1 is SGHDT and CDR2 is YYEEEE in the germline V gene. DNA for the CDR3: TGTACCAGCACAACTGGACAGGACAACTACTCACGCTATGGCTACACCTTC. Amino acids: CTSTTGQDNYSRYGYTF. Based on the CDR3 plus reference TRBV5-6 and TRBJ1-2, the full variable domain is DAGVTQSPTHLIKTRGQQVTLRCSPKSGHDTVSWYQQALGQGPQFIFQYYEEEERQRGNFPDRFSGHQFPNYSSELNVNALLLGDSALYLCTSTTGQDNYSRYGYTFGSGTRLTVV.

This clonotype was counted a few times. The J gene is TRBJ2-2, the V gene TRBV4-1; D might be TRBD2 (5 bases). Trimming left V 1 base short and J 7 bases short, with 16 bases between. The CDR3 has 16 amino acids. Germline CDR1 is MGHRA and CDR2 is YSYEKL. CDR3 in amino acids: CASSQGLRGKVGELFF. In DNA form, the CDR3 reads TGCGCCAGCAGCCAAGGTCTGAGAGGGAAGGTCGGGGAGCTGTTTTTT.

This clonotype appeared many times. The chain uses TRBV20-1 and TRBJ1-5, with 10 bases matching TRBD1. CDR3 length: 13 amino acids. Germline CDR1 reads DFQATT; CDR2 reads SNEGSKA (reference sequence). V shed 5 bases and J 7 bases; nucleotides not matched to a gene: 5. CDR3 coding DNA: TGCAGTGCTCTCGACAGGGGGCAACAGCCCCAGCATTTT. It translates to CSALDRGQQPQHF.

This clonotype was counted many times. The CDR3 region is CASGQLYEQYF. The DNA for the CDR3 is TGTGCCAGCGGACAGCTTTACGAGCAGTACTTC. This sequence joins TRBV6-6 and TRBJ2-7; the D gene is possibly TRBD1 (6 bases). Germline values: CDR1 MNHNY, CDR2 SVGAGI (reference sequence). Trimming took off 8 bases at V and 4 bases at J, with 9 bases between the two ends. This CDR3 region has 11 residues.

The chain couples TRBV29-1 to TRBJ2-3; 9 nucleotides agree with TRBD1. V lost 6 bases and J lost 6; bases outside the gene matches: 10. Germline values: CDR1 SQVTM, CDR2 ANQGSEA. The CDR3 covers 14 residues. CDR3 region: CSVFGTGSTDTQYF. CDR3 sequence (DNA): TGCAGCGTGTTCGGGACAGGGTCAACCGATACGCAGTATTTT.

This clonotype was seen at least ten times. The rearrangement uses TRBV7-9 and TRBJ1-1; D call uncertain. The length of the CDR3 is 13 residues. Looked up from germline, CDR1 is SEHNR and CDR2 is FQNEAQ (reference sequence). V shed 2 bases and J shed 10 bases, with 14 bases lying between them. This chain's CDR3 is CASSLRTSGSAFF. The CDR3, as DNA: TGTGCCAGCAGCTTACGGACCTCGGGGTCAGCTTTCTTT.